This is a list of T cell receptor beta chains from one sample in a study of shared clonotypes between healthy human individuals. TCRdb's table, derived via immunoSEQ multiplex PCR, lists solely in-frame clones and lacks some. The repertoire consists of over 750,000 clones, with approximately 96% occurring once and the leading ten covering approximately 0.2%. The sample consisted of naive CD8+ T cells sorted from blood. The source is a young man in good health. Both conserved end residues are part of each CDR3. The D gene is left open where the match is weak. Clone sizes are given selectively: once, few, many, or a class where the clone is expanded.

J,V,D,size,CDR3,DNA
TRBJ2-1,TRBV7-6,TRBD2,.,CASSSEGAGGHSYNEQFF,TGTGCCAGCAGCTCCGAGGGAGCGGGAGGCCACTCCTACAATGAGCAGTTCTTC
TRBJ2-1,TRBV5-4,TRBD2,.,CASSLEGLAGAEQFF,TGTGCCAGCAGCTTGGAAGGGTTAGCGGGGGCCGAGCAGTTCTTC
TRBJ2-3,TRBV27,TRBD2,.,CATATGTSWNTQYF,TGTGCCACCGCAACCGGGACTAGCTGGAATACGCAGTATTTT
TRBJ1-2,TRBV4-1,.,.,CASSQDFGSVFGAGYTF,TGCGCCAGCAGCCAAGATTTCGGGAGTGTATTTGGGGCTGGCTACACCTTC
TRBJ2-5,TRBV7-9,TRBD2,.,CASIHKDRLAGDETQYF,TGTGCCAGCATCCATAAAGATAGACTAGCGGGAGATGAGACCCAGTACTTC
TRBJ2-7,TRBV28,.,once,CASRRDGAYEQYF,TGTGCCAGCAGGCGGGACGGCGCCTACGAGCAGTACTTC
TRBJ2-7,TRBV7-9,TRBD2,.,CASSRTSGRGEQYF,TGTGCCAGCAGCCGGACTAGCGGGAGAGGCGAGCAGTACTTC
TRBJ2-2,TRBV15,TRBD2,.,CATSRDHGSGVNTGELFF,TGTGCCACCAGCAGAGACCATGGGAGCGGGGTCAACACCGGGGAGCTGTTTTTT
TRBJ1-2,TRBV27,.,.,CASSLSRQSYGYTF,TGTGCCAGCAGTTTATCGCGTCAGAGCTATGGCTACACCTTC
TRBJ1-1,TRBV6-5,TRBD1,.,CASSYQGANTEAFF,TGTGCCAGCAGTTACCAGGGGGCCAACACTGAAGCTTTCTTT
TRBJ2-1,TRBV2,TRBD2,.,CASSDRGGNEQFF,TGTGCCAGCAGTGATCGGGGGGGCAATGAGCAGTTCTTC
TRBJ2-7,TRBV11-2,.,.,CASSFGTEVYEQYF,TGTGCCAGCAGCTTTGGGACCGAAGTCTACGAGCAGTACTTC
TRBJ2-7,TRBV2,.,.,CASLLQGGTYEQYF,TGTGCCAGCTTACTACAGGGTGGGACCTACGAGCAGTACTTC
TRBJ1-1,TRBV11-2,.,.,CASSLGGHLSGAFF,TGTGCCAGCAGCTTAGGGGGACATCTCTCGGGAGCTTTCTTT
TRBJ1-3,TRBV11-2,.,.,CASSLSRGSSGNTIYF,TGTGCCAGCAGCTTGTCCAGGGGATCCTCTGGAAACACCATATATTTT
TRBJ2-7,TRBV7-9,.,.,CASSSPRGTATYEQYF,TGTGCCAGCAGCTCTCCCCGGGGGACAGCAACCTACGAGCAGTACTTC
TRBJ1-2,TRBV9,.,.,CASSGRQRASYGYTF,TGTGCCAGCAGCGGACGACAAAGGGCATCCTATGGCTACACCTTC
TRBJ1-2,TRBV9,.,.,CASTRAEGTSYGYTF,TGTGCCAGCACCCGGGCCGAAGGGACAAGCTATGGCTACACCTTC
TRBJ2-5,TRBV9,.,once,CASSADQETQYF,TGTGCCAGCAGCGCAGACCAAGAGACCCAGTACTTC
TRBJ2-7,TRBV2,.,.,CASSESAGRVYEQYF,TGTGCCAGCAGTGAATCAGCGGGCCGGGTCTACGAGCAGTACTTC
TRBJ1-1,TRBV11-3,TRBD1,.,CASSPGGENTEAFF,TGTGCCAGCTCGCCAGGGGGCGAGAACACTGAAGCTTTCTTT
TRBJ2-1,TRBV4-1,.,.,CASSPTGIDEQFF,TGCGCCAGCAGCCCTACAGGGATCGATGAGCAGTTCTTC
TRBJ2-7,TRBV7-6,TRBD2,.,CASSSLTSGAYEQYF,TGTGCCAGCAGCTCCCTGACTAGCGGGGCCTACGAGCAGTACTTC
TRBJ1-3,TRBV7-7,TRBD1,.,CASSAGQGPGNTIYF,TGTGCCAGCAGCGCGGGACAGGGACCTGGAAACACCATATATTTT
TRBJ2-1,TRBV11-2,.,.,CASSLVASSYNEQFF,TGTGCCAGCAGCTTAGTAGCGTCTTCCTACAATGAGCAGTTCTTC
TRBJ2-3,TRBV7-8,TRBD1,.,CASTPWQGAADTQYF,TGTGCCAGCACCCCCTGGCAGGGGGCCGCAGATACGCAGTATTTT
TRBJ2-1,TRBV14,.,.,CASSQGEDYSYNEQFF,TGTGCCAGCAGCCAAGGGGAGGACTACTCCTACAATGAGCAGTTCTTC
TRBJ2-1,TRBV12-5,.,.,CASGSWDSYNEQFF,TGTGCTAGTGGCTCTTGGGACTCCTACAATGAGCAGTTCTTC
TRBJ2-2,TRBV5-1,TRBD1,.,CASSLHVNRDRGRRNTGELFF,TGCGCCAGCAGCTTGCATGTTAACCGGGACAGGGGAAGAAGGAACACCGGGGAGCTGTTTTTT
TRBJ1-4,TRBV7-9,.,.,CASTLQRDEKLFF,TGTGCCAGCACCCTACAACGGGATGAAAAACTGTTTTTT
TRBJ2-7,TRBV28,TRBD2,once,CASSLLGRGTTPYEQYF,TGTGCCAGCAGTTTATTAGGGCGGGGGACTACTCCTTACGAGCAGTACTTC
TRBJ2-2,TRBV27,.,.,CASSLVNTGELFF,TGTGCCAGCAGTTTAGTGAACACCGGGGAGCTGTTTTTT
TRBJ2-1,TRBV7-9,TRBD2,.,CASSARTSALNEQFF,TGTGCCAGCAGCGCCCGGACTAGCGCCCTCAATGAGCAGTTCTTC
TRBJ2-2,TRBV11-2,.,.,CASSLAPGGLNTGELFF,TGTGCCAGCAGCTTAGCCCCTGGGGGGCTCAACACCGGGGAGCTGTTTTTT
TRBJ2-3,TRBV11-2,.,.,CASSLGPTLSSTDTQYF,TGTGCCAGCAGCTTAGGGCCTACCTTGTCTAGCACAGATACGCAGTATTTT
TRBJ2-7,TRBV6-1,.,.,CASSGLSEGVYEQYF,TGTGCCAGCAGTGGACTATCAGAAGGGGTCTACGAGCAGTACTTC
TRBJ2-3,TRBV27,.,.,CASSSLQGPITDTQYF,TGTGCCAGCAGTTCCCTACAGGGTCCGATCACAGATACGCAGTATTTT
TRBJ1-1,TRBV2,.,.,CASPNRNFEAFF,TGTGCCAGCCCAAACAGAAACTTCGAAGCTTTCTTT
TRBJ2-5,TRBV5-4,TRBD2,.,CASSGWGSGGETQYF,TGTGCCAGCAGCGGATGGGGTAGCGGGGGAGAGACCCAGTACTTC
TRBJ1-4,TRBV7-9,.,.,CASSLEGRGYEKLFF,TGTGCCAGCAGCTTAGAGGGCAGGGGATACGAAAAACTGTTTTTT
TRBJ1-1,TRBV29-1,.,.,CSVQTGRNTEAFF,TGCAGCGTTCAAACCGGGAGGAACACTGAAGCTTTCTTT
TRBJ2-1,TRBV29-1,TRBD1,.,CSVEDLGQGLFF,TGCAGCGTTGAAGATTTGGGACAGGGGTTGTTCTTC
TRBJ2-1,TRBV19,.,.,CASSDAGSSYNEQFF,TGTGCCAGTTCGGACGCCGGGAGCTCCTACAATGAGCAGTTCTTC